What follows are 24 T cell receptor beta chains derived from one specimen sequenced in a study of cytomegalovirus exposure and HLA in healthy donors (dated by TCRdb to about 2017). The library was prepared using the immunoSEQ multiplex PCR assay. For the multiplex PCR, a mixture combining 60 forward primers for TCR Vbeta segments and 13 reverse primers for TCR Jbeta segments was used. The immuneACCESS repertoire file appears here via TCRdb, limited to in-frame rearrangements. These files lack a portion of the clones; in checked studies, under half of the deficit traces to unresolved V genes, and the cause of the others is not known. For this sample the table gives roughly 280,000 clones, of which just over 70% were detected only once. Approximately 2.3% of the sample is taken by the ten largest. The specimen sequenced was PBMCs. Receptor source: a female donor in good health and CMV-seronegative.

CDR3 loop: CASSLGYAGEETQYF. In nucleotides, the CDR3 is TGTGCCAGCAGCTTAGGATACGCAGGGGAAGAGACCCAGTACTTC. The chain has TRBV7-9 and TRBJ2-5; perhaps TRBD1 as D (6 bases). The CDR3 is 15 residues long. Germline V CDR1 and CDR2: SEHNR, FQNEAQ (reference sequence). V was pared by 1 base and J by 3 bases, with 12 bases between.

The CDR3 DNA sequence: TGTGCCACCCAGCTTCTAGACAGGGGAAGAGGCGAGCAGTACTTC. This encodes CATQLLDRGRGEQYF. V and J are TRBV7-8 and TRBJ2-7; TRBD1 matches 8 bases. After removal of 10 bases from V and 6 bases from J, the junction contained 17 bases not matched to a gene. The CDR3 runs to 15 residues. Per germline, CDR1 SGHVS and CDR2 FQNEAQ.

This clone was observed a few times. The rearrangement links TRBV6-1 to TRBJ2-5, with 14 bases that match TRBD2. The CDR3 totals 18 residues. V lost 4 bases to trimming and J lost 2 bases; unmatched junction nucleotides: 9. The germline V gene has CDR1 MNHNS and CDR2 SASEGT. The DNA of the CDR3 is TGTGCCAGCAGTGGACTAGTAAGGACTAGCGGGGGGCAAGAGACCCAGTACTTC. Its translation is CASSGLVRTSGGQETQYF.

The V gene is TRBV18, the J gene TRBJ2-7, with TRBD2 matching 8 bases. The CDR3 loop spans 14 amino acids. V was pared by 5 bases and J by 2 bases, with 5 bases of the junction left unmatched. CDR1 KGHSH and CDR2 LQKENI come from the germline V gene. This chain's CDR3 is CASSAGTRAYEQYF. CDR3 in DNA: TGTGCCAGCTCAGCCGGGACTAGAGCCTACGAGCAGTACTTC. Drawing the rest from reference TRBV18 and TRBJ2-7, the complete variable domain is NAGVMQNPRHLVRRRGQEARLRCSPMKGHSHVYWYRQLPEEGLKFMVYLQKENIIDESGMPKERFSAEFPKEGPSILRIQQVVRGDSAAYFCASSAGTRAYEQYFGPGTRLTVT.

The gene calls are TRBV7-3 and TRBJ2-3, with 10 bases identical to TRBD1. CDR1 is SGHTA and CDR2 is FQGTGA in the germline V gene. J was trimmed by 1 base and V by 5 bases; bases with no gene match: 0. CDR3 length equals 14 residues. For the CDR3, the DNA is TGTGCCAGCAGCGGGACAGGGGGCACAGATACGCAGTATTTT. It codes for CASSGTGGTDTQYF. Combining the CDR3 with reference TRBV7-3 and TRBJ2-3 gives the whole variable domain GAGVSQTPSNKVTEKGKYVELRCDPISGHTALYWYRQSLGQGPEFLIYFQGTGAADDSGLPNDRFFAVRPEGSVSTLKIQRTERGDSAVYLCASSGTGGTDTQYFGPGTRLTVL.

The chain couples TRBV11-2 to TRBJ2-1; a possible D gene is TRBD1 (6 bases). The germline V gene encodes CDR1 SGHAT and CDR2 FQNNGV. V was trimmed by 5 bases and J by 7 bases, leaving 18 bases between them. The CDR3 is made up of 15 amino acids. The CDR3: CASSPVLVGGNEQFF. CDR3 DNA sequence: TGTGCCAGCAGCCCCGTGCTTGTAGGGGGTAATGAGCAGTTCTTC.

This sequence joins TRBV28 and TRBJ1-1; no firm D call. Per germline, CDR1 MDHEN and CDR2 SYDVKM. The CDR3 runs to 11 residues. Trimming shortened V by 5 bases and J by 3 bases, and 4 bases separated the two germline ends. The CDR3 region is CASSVYTEAFF. The DNA for the CDR3 is TGTGCCAGCAGTGTCTACACTGAAGCTTTCTTT.

The chain combines TRBV6-1 with TRBJ1-1; TRBD1 matches at 8 bases. With V trimmed by 1 base and J by 6 bases, 4 bases remained unmatched. The germline V gene has CDR1 MNHNS and CDR2 SASEGT. CDR3 length equals 14 residues. CDR3 sequence: CASSEGRTGSEAFF. CDR3 sequence (DNA): TGTGCCAGCAGTGAAGGAAGGACAGGGTCTGAAGCTTTCTTT.

This clone occurred a few times. This chain joins TRBV5-1 and TRBJ1-2; 8 nucleotides match TRBD1. Germline lookup yields CDR1 SGHRS and CDR2 YFSETQ. This CDR3 is 15 amino acids long. V lost 4 bases, J lost 7 bases, and 12 bases stayed unmatched. CDR3 in DNA: TGCGCCAGCAGCCCTCCGGGACAGGAGTCTTCTGGCTACACCTTC. It encodes CASSPPGQESSGYTF.

J is TRBJ1-2 and V is TRBV28; possibly TRBD1 for D (5 bases). Per the germline V gene, CDR1 is MDHEN and CDR2 is SYDVKM. V lost 2 bases to trimming and J lost 2 bases, with 15 bases between them. CDR3 size: 16 residues. CDR3 DNA sequence: TGTGCCAGCAGTTTAAGCCCCTCCAGGGCCAACTATGGCTACACCTTC. Translated, it gives CASSLSPSRANYGYTF.

This chain links TRBV2 with TRBJ1-1, with 8 nucleotides matching TRBD1. This CDR3 is 15 amino acids long. Germline-derived CDR1 and CDR2 are SNHLY and FYNNEI. The ends lost 4 bases at V and 10 bases at J; junction bases unmatched: 14. The CDR3: CASSADRDPPSRAFF. In nucleotides, the CDR3 is TGTGCCAGCAGTGCGGACAGGGACCCACCGTCCCGAGCTTTCTTT.

This chain links TRBV4-1 with TRBJ1-5; TRBD1 matches at 9 bases. The CDR3 is made up of 16 amino acids. V lost 5 bases and J lost 5; bases outside the gene matches: 10. CDR1 is MGHRA and CDR2 is YSYEKL in the germline V gene. DNA of the CDR3: TGCGCCAGCAGCGAAACAGGGGGCCCTCCTTATCAGCCCCAGCATTTT. It yields the protein CASSETGGPPYQPQHF.

The gene calls are TRBV7-2 and TRBJ1-1; D unresolved. From germline, CDR1 is SGHTA and CDR2 FQGNSA. V lost 5 bases to trimming and J lost 1 base, with 8 bases between them. The CDR3 has 13 residues. CDR3 region: CASSLHKNTEAFF. CDR3 coding DNA: TGTGCCAGCAGCCTCCACAAGAACACTGAAGCTTTCTTT. Supplemented by reference TRBV7-2 and TRBJ1-1, the full variable domain reads GAGVSQSPSNKVTEKGKDVELRCDPISGHTALYWYRQSLGQGLEFLIYFQGNSAPDKSGLPSDRFSAERTGGSVSTLTIQRTQQEDSAVYLCASSLHKNTEAFFGQGTRLTVV.

In DNA, the CDR3 is TGTGCCAGCCGGAGGCTCGAGGCCCCCTACGAGCAGTACTTC. This codes for CASRRLEAPYEQYF. The J gene is TRBJ2-7, the V gene TRBV6-1; D is perhaps TRBD2 (5 bases). Germline V gene data show CDR1 as MNHNS and CDR2 as SASEGT. This CDR3 is 14 amino acids long. V lost 8 bases and J lost 2, with 16 bases in between.

The chain employs TRBV4-2 and TRBJ2-3; TRBD2 aligns across 10 bases. The germline V gene encodes CDR1 LGHNA and CDR2 YNFKEQ. This CDR3 comprises 17 residues. V was pared by 0 bases and J by 4 bases, with 7 bases of the junction left unmatched. The CDR3 DNA sequence: TGTGCCAGCAGCCAAGAAGTACTAGCGGGACTGGCAGATACGCAGTATTTT. The encoded protein is CASSQEVLAGLADTQYF.

The J gene is TRBJ2-3, the V gene TRBV9; 8 positions match TRBD1. Germline V gene data show CDR1 as SGDLS and CDR2 as YYNGEE. J was trimmed by 6 bases and V by 3 bases; bases with no gene match: 12. The CDR3 runs to 16 residues. The CDR3 sequence: CASSALGQGGSDTQYF. The CDR3 DNA reads TGTGCCAGCAGCGCCCTCGGACAGGGAGGTTCGGATACGCAGTATTTT.

This clone was detected once. The chain combines TRBV6-1 with TRBJ2-3; 8 bases fit TRBD1. With V trimmed by 0 bases and J by 1 base, 9 bases remained unmatched. There are 18 residues in the CDR3. Germline V gene lookup returns CDR1 MNHNS and CDR2 SASEGT. The chain's CDR3 is CASSEAGQGAGGTDTQYF. The CDR3 nucleotides are TGTGCCAGCAGTGAAGCGGGCCAGGGGGCAGGCGGCACAGATACGCAGTATTTT.

V usage is TRBV27 and J usage is TRBJ2-7; 8 bases are a match to TRBD1. This CDR3 contains 13 residues. Looked up from germline, CDR1 is MNHEY and CDR2 is SMNVEV (reference sequence). V was pared by 10 bases and J by 7 bases, with 12 bases of the junction left unmatched. The CDR3, as DNA: TGTGCCACCTCCCAGGGGGCGGTTGGGGAGCAGTACTTC. This encodes CATSQGAVGEQYF.

This clone was recorded once. V and J are TRBV6-5 and TRBJ2-3; D perhaps matches TRBD1 (5 bases). The CDR3 is made up of 12 amino acids. CDR1 and CDR2 (germline): MNHEY, SVGAGI. Trimming removed 6 bases at V and 6 bases at J, with 10 bases between. The DNA for the CDR3 is TGTGCCAGCAGCCAAGGGGCCGATACGCAGTATTTT. Translating gives CASSQGADTQYF.

This clone was counted once. The sample carries other DNA sequences with the same CDR3. V and J are TRBV9 and TRBJ2-1, with 8 bases matching TRBD2. Looked up from germline, CDR1 is SGDLS and CDR2 is YYNGEE. Losses at the gene ends were 2 bases for V and 7 bases for J; bases not matched to a gene: 5. The CDR3 has 14 amino acids. This CDR3 reads CASSVAGGRNEQFF. The CDR3 bases are TGTGCCAGCAGCGTTGCGGGAGGACGTAATGAGCAGTTCTTC.

The rearrangement links TRBV29-1 to TRBJ2-5, with 7 bases that match TRBD1. Germline assignment: CDR1 SQVTM and CDR2 ANQGSEA. This CDR3 has 12 residues. The junction had 9 bases not matched to a gene; V was cut back by 7 bases and J by 7 bases. The CDR3 DNA reads as TGCAGCGCCTTCGGGACAGAGGCGACCCAGTACTTC. This sequence encodes CSAFGTEATQYF. The complete variable domain, with remaining parts taken from reference TRBV29-1 and TRBJ2-5, reads SAVISQKPSRDICQRGTSLTIQCQVDSQVTMMFWYRQQPGQSLTLIATANQGSEATYESGFVIDKFPISRPNLTFSTLTVSNMSPEDSSIYLCSAFGTEATQYFGPGTRLLVL.

The J gene is TRBJ2-7, the V gene TRBV9, with TRBD2 identical over 9 bases. Germline V gene lookup returns CDR1 SGDLS and CDR2 YYNGEE. This CDR3 spans 15 amino acids. V lost 4 bases, J lost 1 base, and 6 bases stayed unmatched. The CDR3 spells CASSIGTSLSYEQYF. In DNA form, the CDR3 reads TGTGCCAGCAGCATCGGGACTAGCCTTTCCTACGAGCAGTACTTC.

The CDR3 loop reads CASSQDRAHQETQYF. The CDR3 DNA reads as TGCGCCAGCAGCCAAGATCGAGCCCACCAAGAGACCCAGTACTTC. This chain links TRBV4-1 with TRBJ2-5; D remains unclear. Germline V gene sequence: CDR1 MGHRA, CDR2 YSYEKL. The CDR3 runs 15 residues. Trimming left V 0 bases short and J 0 bases short, with 8 bases between.

The chain recombines TRBV11-2 with TRBJ2-1; possible D gene TRBD2, 6 bases. Trimming took off 5 bases at V and 10 bases at J, with 15 bases between the two ends. The CDR3 contains 13 residues. CDR1 and CDR2 from the germline V gene are SGHAT and FQNNGV. CDR3 amino acids: CASSRPRGDEQFF. The CDR3 DNA is TGTGCCAGCAGCCGACCCCGCGGGGACGAGCAGTTCTTC.